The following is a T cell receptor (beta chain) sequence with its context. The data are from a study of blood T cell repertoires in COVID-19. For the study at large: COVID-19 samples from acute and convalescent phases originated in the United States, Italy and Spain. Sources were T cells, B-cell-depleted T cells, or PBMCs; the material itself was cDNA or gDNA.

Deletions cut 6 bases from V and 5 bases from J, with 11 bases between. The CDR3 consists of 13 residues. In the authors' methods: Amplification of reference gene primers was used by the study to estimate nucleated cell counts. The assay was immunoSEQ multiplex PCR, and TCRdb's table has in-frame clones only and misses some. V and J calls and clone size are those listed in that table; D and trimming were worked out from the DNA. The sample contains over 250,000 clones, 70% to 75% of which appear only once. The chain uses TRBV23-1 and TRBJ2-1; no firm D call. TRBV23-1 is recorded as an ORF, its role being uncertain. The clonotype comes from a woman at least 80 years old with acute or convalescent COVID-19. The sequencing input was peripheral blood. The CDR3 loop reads CASRPPTDNEQFF. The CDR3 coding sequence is TGCGCCAGCAGACCGCCTACAGACAATGAGCAGTTCTTC.